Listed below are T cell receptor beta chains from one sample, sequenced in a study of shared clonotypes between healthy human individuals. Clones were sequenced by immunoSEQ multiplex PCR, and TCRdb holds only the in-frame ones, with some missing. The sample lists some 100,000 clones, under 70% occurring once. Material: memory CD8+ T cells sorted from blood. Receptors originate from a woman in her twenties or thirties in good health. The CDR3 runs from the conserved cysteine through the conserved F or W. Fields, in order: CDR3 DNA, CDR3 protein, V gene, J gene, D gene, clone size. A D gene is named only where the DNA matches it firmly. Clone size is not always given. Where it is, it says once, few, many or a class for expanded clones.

TGTGCCAGTAGTCTGGGGAGCTCCTACAATGAGCAGTTCTTC	CASSLGSSYNEQFF	TRBV19	TRBJ2-1	NA	NA
TGTGCCAGCGCCCCCGAAAGGCGGGACCCCTCCTACGAGCAGTACTTC	CASAPERRDPSYEQYF	TRBV27	TRBJ2-7	NA	once
TGTGCCAGCAACGTCTCACAGGAGGCAGGGATCGACCAGCCCCAGCATTTT	CASNVSQEAGIDQPQHF	TRBV7-6	TRBJ1-5	NA	NA
TGCAGCGTTGGGAGCAACTATGGCTACACCTTC	CSVGSNYGYTF	TRBV29-1	TRBJ1-2	NA	few
TGTGCCAGCAGTTTAAGGTCCCCACAGGGGGCAGCTAACTATGGCTACACCTTC	CASSLRSPQGAANYGYTF	TRBV28	TRBJ1-2	TRBD1	NA
TGTGCCAGCAGTTACTCACAGGGCGGGCGCGGGGAGCTGTTTTTT	CASSYSQGGRGELFF	TRBV6-6	TRBJ2-2	NA	NA
TGTGCCAGCAGAGACTCAGGGGAGATTGCTTACTATGGCTACACCTTC	CASRDSGEIAYYGYTF	TRBV2	TRBJ1-2	NA	medium-sized
TGTGCCAGCAGTGGTGAAAAACTGTTTTTT	CASSGEKLFF	TRBV25-1	TRBJ1-4	NA	once
TGTGCCAGCAGTTACACCACAGATACGCAGTATTTT	CASSYTTDTQYF	TRBV6-6	TRBJ2-3	NA	NA
TGTGCCACCCTCGGTCAGTTTGAGGGCTACACCTTC	CATLGQFEGYTF	TRBV10-3	TRBJ1-2	NA	NA
TGTGCCAGCAGCCCCCGGACGTCCGACTCTGGAAACACCATATATTTT	CASSPRTSDSGNTIYF	TRBV7-9	TRBJ1-3	NA	NA
TGTGCCAGCAGCTTAGATCGCGAAACGTGGGAGACCCAGTACTTC	CASSLDRETWETQYF	TRBV11-2	TRBJ2-5	NA	once
TGTGCCAGCAGCCCTTGGACTAGCGGGAGTACGTCAGAGACCCAGTACTTC	CASSPWTSGSTSETQYF	TRBV28	TRBJ2-5	TRBD2	NA
TGCGCCAGCAGCTTGGATAGGGTCTCCTACAATGAGCAGTTCTTC	CASSLDRVSYNEQFF	TRBV5-1	TRBJ2-1	NA	NA
TGTGCCAGCATAAAAGAATACGCGGGCGATGAGCAGTTCTTC	CASIKEYAGDEQFF	TRBV27	TRBJ2-1	NA	few
TGCGCCAGCAGCCCACCAGCGGGAGGTATGGACAATGAGCAGTTCTTC	CASSPPAGGMDNEQFF	TRBV5-1	TRBJ2-1	TRBD2	few
TGCGCCAGCAGCCTTACAGCGACTCTATGGGGGGAGCAGTACTTC	CASSLTATLWGEQYF	TRBV5-1	TRBJ2-7	NA	few
TGTGCCAGCAGCCTTTCCGGACGATGGGTTCGCAAGTATAGCAATCAGCCCCAGCATTTT	CASSLSGRWVRKYSNQPQHF	TRBV21-1	TRBJ1-5	NA	NA
TGTGCCAGCAGTTCCCTGGGAGGGGGCAACTATGGCTACACCTTC	CASSSLGGGNYGYTF	TRBV28	TRBJ1-2	TRBD1	NA
TGTGCCAGCAGATCCGGGACAGGGTTTGAGCAGTACTTC	CASRSGTGFEQYF	TRBV6-6	TRBJ2-7	TRBD1	NA
TGCGCCAGCAGCAACCTAGCGGGAGGGGACAATGAGCAGTTCTTC	CASSNLAGGDNEQFF	TRBV4-1	TRBJ2-1	TRBD2	NA
TGTGCCAGCTTAAACACGGATACGAGCTCCTACGAGCAGTACTTC	CASLNTDTSSYEQYF	TRBV7-9	TRBJ2-7	NA	few
TGTGCGAGCAGGATACCTAGCGGGAGGTTTAATGAGCAGTTCTTC	CASRIPSGRFNEQFF	TRBV27	TRBJ2-1	TRBD2	NA